The present TCR beta chain was sequenced within a study of T cell repertoires in cytomegalovirus infection. About the study: Public TCR beta signatures indicated both CMV infection and matching HLA type. Overall study results and limits: Clonotype analysis showed dominance of the ex vivo response by HLA-C-restricted CMV-specific TCR beta clonotypes. The cumulative frequency of public TCR beta families identified carriers of CMV plus the relevant HLA.

The CDR3 is made up of 13 amino acids. Deletions cut 0 bases from V and 8 bases from J, with 8 bases between. From germline, CDR1 is SGHDN and CDR2 FVKESK. This clonotype has more than one count but fewer than ten. Its antigen is currently unknown. TCRdb recomputed calls from the reads with MiXCR, one row per CDR3 protein. The sample has approximately 100,000 distinct CDR3 sequences, less than 25% seen once. The sequenced sample consisted of CD8+ T cells from PBMCs. This clonotype was obtained from a human donor in good health (CMV status not recorded). Some clones in this sample may be carry-over from other donors' samples. This chain links TRBV14 with TRBJ2-1; no clear D gene. DNA of the CDR3: TGTGCCAGCAGCCAAGATGACGGACATGAGCAGTTCTTC. Protein product: CASSQDDGHEQFF.